The 14 T cell receptor beta chains reported below all come from one sample, sequenced in a study of control samples from healthy donors and cancer patients. Repertoires were generated with immunoSEQ multiplex PCR, while TCRdb's copy carries only in-frame clones and drops some. The sample includes about 120,000 clones, 93% of them seen just once. Sequenced material: PBMCs. These receptor sequences come from a man in his fifties or sixties with head and neck cancer.

V and J are TRBV27 and TRBJ2-7; D possibly corresponds to TRBD1 (6 bases). Looked up from germline, CDR1 is MNHEY and CDR2 is SMNVEV (reference sequence). Trimming took off 5 bases at V and 5 bases at J, with 16 bases between the two ends. This CDR3 comprises 14 residues. The DNA for the CDR3 is TGTGCCAGCAGTAAACAGGGCACGGACAACGAGCAGTACTTC. Its translation: CASSKQGTDNEQYF.

CDR3 nucleotides: TGTGCCAGCAGACTGACAGATCAACAGCCCCAGCATTTT. Protein: CASRLTDQQPQHF. The chain uses TRBV5-5 and TRBJ1-5, with a possible D match to TRBD1 (5 bases). In germline, CDR1 is SGHKS, CDR2 YYEKEE (reference sequence). V was shortened by 5 bases and J by 7 bases, with 13 bases between the two germline ends. CDR3 length equals 13 residues.

V is TRBV4-2 and J is TRBJ1-6, with 8 bases matching TRBD1. The CDR3 is made up of 14 amino acids. V lost 5 bases to trimming and J lost 7 bases; unmatched junction nucleotides: 4. Germline V lookup: CDR1 LGHNA, CDR2 YNFKEQ. CDR3 amino acids: CASSRQGYNSPLHF. CDR3 DNA: TGTGCCAGCAGCAGACAGGGGTACAATTCACCCCTCCACTTT.

The chain couples TRBV4-3 to TRBJ1-2; possible D gene TRBD1, 5 bases. Germline lookup yields CDR1 LGHNA and CDR2 YSLEER. This CDR3 contains 14 residues. The V gene lost 0 bases and the J gene lost 6 bases, with 11 bases spanning the gap. The CDR3 DNA reads TGCGCCAGCAGCCAAGACAGGGTGAGGGATGGCTACACCTTC. Its translation: CASSQDRVRDGYTF.

For the CDR3, the DNA is TGCGCCAGCAGCCGGTTCAGCGGGGGGAAAGAGACCCAGTACTTC. Encoded protein: CASSRFSGGKETQYF. The V call is TRBV4-1, the J call TRBJ2-5, with 9 bases matching TRBD2. Per the germline V gene, CDR1 is MGHRA and CDR2 is YSYEKL. The CDR3 contains 15 residues. The V and J ends lost 4 bases and 3 bases, in that order; junction bases with no gene match: 6.

The chain employs TRBV27 and TRBJ1-3; D not certain. Trimming stripped 2 bases from V and 1 base from J, with 6 bases between. CDR1 is MNHEY, CDR2 SMNVEV, per germline (reference sequence). The CDR3 length is 14 residues. The CDR3, as DNA: TGTGCCAGCAGTTTACTCGGGTCTGGAAACACCATATATTTT. It specifies CASSLLGSGNTIYF.

The chain couples TRBV5-5 to TRBJ1-1; a possible D gene is TRBD1 (6 bases). V gave up 2 bases and J gave up 3 bases, with 14 bases separating them. Germline V gene lookup returns CDR1 SGHKS and CDR2 YYEKEE (reference sequence). The CDR3 totals 15 residues. The CDR3 nucleotides are TGTGCCAGCAGCTTAAGACAGGCGGGAGACACTGAAGCTTTCTTT. Its protein is CASSLRQAGDTEAFF.

The V call is TRBV6-2 or TRBV6-3, the J call TRBJ1-1; no clear D gene. Per the germline V gene, CDR1 is MNHEY and CDR2 is SVGEGT. CDR3 length equals 12 residues. V shed 1 base and J shed 7 bases, with 7 bases lying between them. CDR3 nucleotides: TGTGCCAGCAGTTACTTCGGCCTTGAAGCTTTCTTT. Translated: CASSYFGLEAFF.

The V gene is TRBV5-6, the J gene TRBJ2-7; no firm D call. Germline V gives CDR1 SGHDT, CDR2 YYEEEE. The CDR3 sequence is 14 residues long. V was trimmed by 0 bases and J by 12 bases, leaving 19 bases between them. CDR3 sequence (DNA): TGTGCCAGCAGCTTGGCCTTCATGACACAACACCCGTACTTC. Translation: CASSLAFMTQHPYF.

This chain uses TRBV7-9 with TRBJ2-1; 12 bases are shared with TRBD2. Germline CDR1 reads SEHNR; CDR2 reads FQNEAQ (reference sequence). V lost 0 bases and J lost 2; bases outside the gene matches: 5. The CDR3 is 18 residues long. The CDR3 spells CASSLASLAGGTYNEQFF. The DNA for the CDR3 is TGTGCCAGCAGCTTAGCTTCCCTAGCGGGGGGGACCTACAATGAGCAGTTCTTC.

The chain recombines TRBV7-9 with TRBJ1-2; D not resolved. The germline V gene has CDR1 SEHNR and CDR2 FQNEAQ (reference sequence). V was clipped by 5 bases and J by 4 bases, with 11 bases between them. The CDR3 runs to 13 residues. The CDR3 sequence: CASSPDFSYGYTF. The CDR3 coding sequence is TGTGCCAGCAGCCCAGACTTCTCCTATGGCTACACCTTC.

This clone has only one observation. The V call is TRBV24-1, the J call TRBJ2-2; D unclear. This CDR3 has 12 amino acids. In germline, CDR1 is KGHDR, CDR2 SFDVKD. The V end lost 4 bases, the J end lost 7 bases, and 6 bases lay between the germline ends. DNA of the CDR3: TGTGCCACCAGTGACTTCGTCGGGGAGCTGTTTTTT. Residues: CATSDFVGELFF.

The chain has TRBV30 and TRBJ2-7, with D perhaps matching TRBD2 (5 bases). Per the germline V gene, CDR1 is GTSNPN and CDR2 is SVGIG (reference sequence). There are 14 residues in the CDR3. Deletions cut 5 bases from V and 0 bases from J, with 14 bases between. As DNA, the CDR3 is TGTGCCTGGTGGACTCAGCCTGGCTCCTACGAGCAGTACTTC. This gives the protein CAWWTQPGSYEQYF.

This chain links TRBV5-4 with TRBJ2-2, with D perhaps being TRBD1 or TRBD2 (6 bases each). Trimming stripped 7 bases from V and 5 bases from J, with 21 bases between. There are 16 residues in the CDR3. From germline, CDR1 is SGHNT and CDR2 YYREEE (reference sequence). The CDR3 loop reads CASSSGTLRGTGELFF. In DNA, the CDR3 is TGTGCCAGCTCTTCCGGGACTCTAAGGGGGACCGGGGAGCTGTTTTTT.